This note documents a single TCR beta chain sequence. There is no known antigen for this receptor. Base-call qualities are not available, and no considerably larger clone is one nucleotide away. Whole blood was collected in K2EDTA tubes by collaborating institutions according to the institutions' own protocols. Collaborator samples were shipped for TCRbeta analysis as frozen whole blood, isolated PBMCs, or DNA extracted from either sample type. These data come from a study of blood T cell repertoires in COVID-19 (dated by TCRdb to between 2020 and 2021). In the study overall: Samples from collaborators originated in the United States, Italy and Spain and spanned both the acute and convalescent phases of COVID-19. A freely available public database, intended as a resource for researchers studying the immune response to SARS-CoV-2, is where the repertoires were released. HLA class I and class II types, where available, came from metadata supplied by the sample provider rather than from assay-based typing. The prospective study material was composed of cDNA or gDNA derived from T cells, B-cell-depleted T cells, or PBMCs. Subjects who had been exposed to COVID-19, were actively infected with it, or had recovered from it provided the deeply sampled blood TCRbeta repertoires that made up the dataset. Nearly every sample came with metadata listing a de-identified subject ID, COVID-19 status, age in years and sex. Samples were obtained from the ongoing ImmuneRACE study (first 160 participants) and from 1,254 subjects provided by 6 global collaborators.

TCRbeta CDR3 regions were amplified from genomic DNA by means of the immunoSEQ Assay, a bias-controlled multiplex PCR. The study's processing was this. Nucleated cell counts per sample were estimated from amplification of reference gene primers within the assay. To quantify the absolute abundance of each unique TCRbeta CDR3 rearrangement, sequence reads were collapsed and filtered. Productive Simpson clonality was computed per sample as the square root of Simpson's diversity index over productive rearrangements. TCRdb re-hosts the immuneACCESS table, in-frame sequences only. Its copies lack some clones; in the studies checked, an unresolved V gene accounts for under half of them, and the cause for the rest is not known. From that table come the V and J calls and clone size; the DNA was used to work out D and trimming. This sample holds fewer than 250,000 clones; about 88% were observed only once. Of the sample, roughly 0.7% is held by the ten largest clones.

On the study overall, not on this receptor specifically: The quantity of clinical and demographic metadata differed by source and by participant and was supplied without curation.

CDR1 and CDR2, looked up from the germline V gene (reference sequence), are MNHEY and SMNVEV. Spanning cysteine to phenylalanine, the CDR3 consists of 12 amino acids. CDR3 DNA only is kept here, 36 bases in frame from base 1. The trim is 10 bases for V and 6 bases for J, with a gap of 15 bases between the germline ends. The specimen sequenced was peripheral blood. This chain joins TRBV27 to TRBJ2-5; TRBD1 might be the D gene, on 7 matching bases. This receptor was taken from a man aged 40-50 years with acute or convalescent COVID-19. The nucleotide sequence is given as TGTGCCACCCAGGGGGGCGGTCAGACCCAGTACTTC. Translated, it reads CATQGGGQTQYF.